The 29 T cell receptor beta chains below come from one sample, sequenced in a study of neurological immune-mediated disorders (dated by TCRdb to about 2019). Library preparation used 5' RACE. Sequencing instrument: Illumina HiSeq 2500. Using fastp trimming at Q25 and MiXCR clonotype assembly, TCRdb reanalyzed the public sequencing data and kept in-frame beta chains. Identical CDR3 proteins give one entry, which carries the most common genes and DNA. The table for this sample lists 65,000 to 80,000 distinct CDR3 sequences; 17% of them were counted only once. Jointly, the top ten make up 15% to 17% of the sample. Sequencing used PBMCs. Receptor source: a woman in her 40s in good health.

This clonotype was detected many times. The chain has TRBV5-1 and TRBJ1-3, with 8 bases aligning to TRBD1. Germline V lookup: CDR1 SGHRS, CDR2 YFSETQ. CDR3 length equals 17 residues. Trimming took 0 bases from V and 3 from J; bases not matched to a gene: 8. The CDR3 is CASSLGAGGRDGNTIYF. The CDR3 DNA follows: TGCGCCAGCAGCTTGGGGGCAGGGGGCCGAGATGGAAACACCATATATTTT.

In its sample, this clonotype was seen many times. J is TRBJ1-1 and V is TRBV7-2, with 7 bases fitting TRBD1. This CDR3 is 15 amino acids long. Germline V lookup: CDR1 SGHTA, CDR2 FQGNSA. The V segment lost 6 bases and the J segment 1 base; nucleotides outside the gene matches: 8. The CDR3 bases are TGTGCCAGCAGTTACCAAGGGGGCTGGAACACTGAAGCTTTCTTT. This codes for CASSYQGGWNTEAFF.

V is TRBV5-5 and J is TRBJ1-1, with 8 nucleotides matching TRBD1. CDR1 is SGHKS, CDR2 YYEKEE, per germline (reference sequence). The CDR3 is made up of 13 amino acids. V dropped 5 bases and J dropped 3; count of bases not matched to a gene: 3. CDR3 coding DNA: TGTGCCAGCAGTGCGACAGGGGACACTGAAGCTTTCTTT. It translates to CASSATGDTEAFF.

This clonotype was observed at least ten times. V usage is TRBV3-1 and J usage is TRBJ2-7, with D possibly matching TRBD2 (5 bases). The V end was cut by 7 bases, the J end by 3 bases, with 16 bases between. CDR3 length: 14 residues. Germline values: CDR1 LGHDT, CDR2 YNNKEL (reference sequence). CDR3 sequence (DNA): TGTGCCAGCACCATGAGAGGAGGAGACTACGAGCAGTACTTC. Translation: CASTMRGGDYEQYF.

This clonotype appeared many times. The genes are TRBV20-1 and TRBJ2-3; 11 bases align to TRBD2. The CDR3 loop spans 15 amino acids. Germline CDR1 reads DFQATT; CDR2 reads SNEGSKA (reference sequence). V lost 1 base, J lost 7 bases, and 7 bases stayed unmatched. CDR3 in amino acids: CSARAASGGTNTQYF. The CDR3 DNA reads TGCAGTGCTAGAGCCGCTAGCGGGGGGACAAATACGCAGTATTTT.

In its sample, this clonotype was seen many times. The chain links TRBV2 to TRBJ1-2; D uncertain. V dropped 1 base and J dropped 2 bases, with 11 bases sitting between them. There are 15 residues in the CDR3. The germline gives CDR1 SNHLY, CDR2 FYNNEI. CDR3 region: CASSEGTKLNYGYTF. For the CDR3, the DNA is TGTGCCAGCAGTGAAGGCACCAAACTCAACTATGGCTACACCTTC.

In its sample, this clonotype was seen many times. V gene TRBV7-9 combines with J gene TRBJ1-3; no clear D. The CDR3 loop spans 16 amino acids. Germline CDR1 and CDR2: SEHNR and FQNEAQ (reference sequence). V lost 1 base, J lost 2 bases, and 12 bases lay in between. This CDR3 reads CASSLGPRAPGNTIYF. The CDR3 DNA is TGTGCCAGCAGCTTAGGCCCCCGGGCACCTGGAAACACCATATATTTT. Combining the CDR3 with reference TRBV7-9 and TRBJ1-3 gives the whole variable domain DTGVSQNPRHKITKRGQNVTFRCDPISEHNRLYWYRQTLGQGPEFLTYFQNEAQLEKSRLLSDRFSAERPKGSFSTLEIQRTEQGDSAMYLCASSLGPRAPGNTIYFGEGSWLTVV.

V gene TRBV11-2 combines with J gene TRBJ2-1; the match to TRBD1 covers 8 bases. CDR3 length equals 14 residues. The germline V gene has CDR1 SGHAT and CDR2 FQNNGV. With V trimmed by 5 bases and J by 9 bases, 9 bases remained unmatched. In DNA form, the CDR3 reads TGTGCCAGCAGCACGGACAGGGTGGAGGGTGAGCAGTTCTTC. This translates into CASSTDRVEGEQFF.

This clonotype was picked up a small number of times. Just one base apart from a much larger clone, this may be a read error. This chain uses TRBV2 with TRBJ2-5; 8 bases align to TRBD1. The CDR3 is 13 amino acids. Trimming cost V 6 bases and J 7 bases; bases outside gene matches: 7. Germline CDR1 reads SNHLY; CDR2 reads FYNNEI. The CDR3 here is CASSVTGAGTQYF. For the CDR3, the DNA is TGTGCCAGCAGCGTGACAGGGGCCGGGACCCAGTACTTC.

The chain couples TRBV5-1 to TRBJ2-7; no clear D. This CDR3 region has 11 residues. Per germline, CDR1 SGHRS and CDR2 YFSETQ. With 4 bases removed from V and 5 bases from J, the gap between germline ends came to 7 bases. CDR3 nucleotides: TGCGCCAGCAGCCGGGCGAACGAGCAGTACTTC. This translates into CASSRANEQYF.

This clonotype was seen repeatedly, ten times or more. The chain employs TRBV9 and TRBJ2-1; D remains unclear. The CDR3 totals 17 residues. Deletions cut 0 bases from V and 0 bases from J, with 13 bases between. The germline V gene encodes CDR1 SGDLS and CDR2 YYNGEE. Here the CDR3 reads CASSVGSESYSYNEQFF. CDR3 sequence (DNA): TGTGCCAGCAGCGTAGGATCTGAATCATACTCCTACAATGAGCAGTTCTTC.

This clonotype was recorded at least ten times. V gene TRBV20-1 combines with J gene TRBJ2-3; the D gene could be TRBD1 or TRBD2 (5 bases each). V lost 6 bases and J lost 5, with 15 bases in between. The germline V gene encodes CDR1 DFQATT and CDR2 SNEGSKA (reference sequence). The CDR3 extends over 13 amino acids. The CDR3: CSARTVGVDTQYF. CDR3 nucleotide sequence: TGCAGTGCACGGACCGTGGGGGTAGATACGCAGTATTTT.

This clonotype was seen many times. The chain employs TRBV29-1 and TRBJ2-7; 15 nucleotides line up with TRBD2. The CDR3 has 14 amino acids. V was pared by 5 bases and J by 6 bases, with 5 bases of the junction left unmatched. From germline, CDR1 is SQVTM and CDR2 ANQGSEA. The CDR3 sequence: CSVRTSGGVGEQYF. The CDR3 nucleotides are TGCAGCGTTCGGACTAGCGGGGGGGTGGGCGAGCAGTACTTC.

The rearrangement joins TRBV3-1 to TRBJ2-5; maybe TRBD2 (7 bases). Germline loops: CDR1 LGHDT, CDR2 YNNKEL (reference sequence). Trimming stripped 3 bases from V and 10 bases from J, with 21 bases between. The CDR3 is 15 residues long. This CDR3 is CASSQRGPIQDIQYF. The CDR3, as DNA: TGTGCCAGCAGCCAGCGGGGGCCGATCCAAGATATCCAGTACTTC.

This clonotype was picked up many times. The rearrangement links TRBV6-5 to TRBJ1-2, with 9 bases lining up with TRBD1. The CDR3 totals 17 residues. Germline CDR1 and CDR2: MNHEY and SVGAGI. The junction had 12 bases not matched to a gene; V was cut back by 5 bases and J by 2 bases. The CDR3 DNA is TGTGCCAGCAGTCCCCGGGACAGGGCTGCAAAGAACTATGGCTACACCTTC. Translation: CASSPRDRAAKNYGYTF.

Ten or more counts support this clonotype. The chain combines TRBV7-9 with TRBJ1-1, with D possibly being TRBD1 (6 bases). This CDR3 has 15 residues. Germline CDR1 is SEHNR and CDR2 is FQNEAQ (reference sequence). Trimming removed 7 bases at V and 1 base at J, with 16 bases between. The CDR3 DNA reads as TGTGCCAGCACCCCTCCAGGGGTTTCGAACACTGAAGCTTTCTTT. This encodes CASTPPGVSNTEAFF. Variable domain in full (rest from reference TRBV7-9 and TRBJ1-1): DTGVSQNPRHKITKRGQNVTFRCDPISEHNRLYWYRQTLGQGPEFLTYFQNEAQLEKSRLLSDRFSAERPKGSFSTLEIQRTEQGDSAMYLCASTPPGVSNTEAFFGQGTRLTVV.

This clonotype was seen at least ten times. CDR3 nucleotide sequence: TGTGCTAGTGGTTTGCTACCGGGACTAGAGGGGGAGCAGTACTTC. It yields the protein CASGLLPGLEGEQYF. This chain links TRBV12-5 with TRBJ2-7; the match to TRBD2 covers 8 bases. CDR1 is LGHNT, CDR2 FRNRAP, per germline. The CDR3 consists of 15 residues. V lost 2 bases and J lost 7; bases outside the gene matches: 10.

This clonotype was counted a few times. V usage is TRBV12-3 or TRBV12-4 and J usage is TRBJ2-1; 14 nucleotides agree with TRBD2. The CDR3 consists of 16 residues. V lost 1 base and J lost 6; bases outside the gene matches: 2. The CDR3 DNA is TGTGCCAGCAGTTTAGGACTAGCGGGGGGGCCCAATGAGCAGTTCTTC. Amino acids: CASSLGLAGGPNEQFF.

This chain links TRBV20-1 with TRBJ1-2; D is undetermined. Trimming shortened V by 0 bases and J by 6 bases, and 8 bases separated the two germline ends. This CDR3 has 12 residues. The germline gives CDR1 DFQATT, CDR2 SNEGSKA (reference sequence). The CDR3 sequence: CSARDYVNGYTF. The CDR3 DNA reads as TGCAGTGCTAGAGATTACGTCAATGGCTACACCTTC.

This clonotype was recorded at least ten times. The rearrangement joins TRBV4-3 to TRBJ1-1; TRBD1 agrees at 9 bases. The germline gives CDR1 LGHNA, CDR2 YSLEER. The CDR3 runs 15 residues. J gave up 5 bases and V 2 bases, and 6 bases lay outside the gene matches. The CDR3 reads CASSQSDRGGTEAFF. The CDR3 nucleotides read TGCGCCAGCAGCCAATCCGACAGGGGGGGAACTGAAGCTTTCTTT.

As for this clonotype: Mismatch with germline at one junction end may stem from a read error. The chain joins TRBV6-1 to TRBJ1-1, with TRBD1 identical over 7 bases. CDR1 is MNHNS, CDR2 SASEGT, per germline. The CDR3 loop spans 15 amino acids. This CDR3 is CASSDTGAANTESFF. CDR3 in DNA: TGTGCCAGCAGTGATACAGGGGCCGCGAACACTGAATCTTTCTTT.

This clonotype was seen at least ten times. This sequence joins TRBV6-1 and TRBJ2-2, with 8 nucleotides matching TRBD1. Unmatched junction bases numbered 7, after V lost 3 bases and J lost 4 bases. The CDR3 loop spans 16 amino acids. From germline, CDR1 is MNHNS and CDR2 SASEGT. The CDR3 DNA reads TGTGCCAGCAGTGATCTCCGGACAGGGCCCACCGGGGAGCTGTTTTTT. It specifies CASSDLRTGPTGELFF.

This clonotype occurred many times. J is TRBJ1-5 and V is TRBV20-1, with 9 bases identical to TRBD1. The CDR3 has 14 residues. Germline CDR1 is DFQATT and CDR2 is SNEGSKA (reference sequence). V shed 5 bases, J shed 7 bases, and the junction held 9 bases outside the gene matches. CDR3 sequence (DNA): TGCAGTGCTTTCACCGGGACAGGGAAACAGCCCCAGCATTTT. Its protein product is CSAFTGTGKQPQHF.

This clonotype occurred a few times. The V and J genes are TRBV19 and TRBJ1-1; 7 positions agree with TRBD1. Germline V gives CDR1 LNHDA, CDR2 SQIVND (reference sequence). Unmatched junction bases numbered 4, after V lost 9 bases and J lost 3 bases. The CDR3 has 12 residues. The CDR3 sequence is CASRQGDTEAFF. Here the CDR3 DNA reads TGTGCCAGCCGCCAGGGGGACACTGAAGCTTTCTTT.

This clonotype has ten or more counts. V and J are TRBV10-3 and TRBJ2-3; 12 bases are shared with TRBD2. The germline V gene has CDR1 ENHRY and CDR2 SYGVKD. Trimming cost V 2 bases and J 2 bases; bases outside gene matches: 5. There are 17 residues in the CDR3. CDR3 nucleotides: TGTGCCATCAGTGAGCGCGGACTAGCGGGGACCACAGATACGCAGTATTTT. This encodes CAISERGLAGTTDTQYF.

The chain combines TRBV20-1 with TRBJ1-1; 7 positions match TRBD1. Germline CDR1 and CDR2: DFQATT and SNEGSKA (reference sequence). The CDR3 runs 12 residues. The V and J ends lost 0 bases and 11 bases, in that order; junction bases with no gene match: 6. CDR3 in DNA: TGCAGTGCTAGAGATAACAGGGGTCAGGCTTTCTTT. Translating gives CSARDNRGQAFF.

In this sample, this clonotype turned up many times. This chain links TRBV27 with TRBJ1-6; D may be TRBD1 (5 bases). The CDR3 contains 13 residues. The V gene lost 5 bases and the J gene lost 13 bases, with 15 bases spanning the gap. Looked up from germline, CDR1 is MNHEY and CDR2 is SMNVEV (reference sequence). DNA for the CDR3: TGTGCCAGCAGTCCGGGACGGATTCTGCCCCTCCACTTT. Translating gives CASSPGRILPLHF.

This clonotype has at least ten counts. V and J are TRBV20-1 and TRBJ1-2; 7 nucleotides agree with TRBD1. CDR3 length: 14 amino acids. The V and J ends lost 0 bases and 4 bases, in that order; junction bases with no gene match: 5. Germline assignment: CDR1 DFQATT and CDR2 SNEGSKA (reference sequence). CDR3 nucleotide sequence: TGCAGTGCTAGAGATAATAGGGACAGCTATGGCTACACCTTC. This translates into CSARDNRDSYGYTF.

This clonotype was observed at least ten times. The chain joins TRBV4-2 to TRBJ2-5, with 7 bases aligning to TRBD2. Trimming at V came to 1 base and at J to 0 bases, leaving 5 bases not matched to a gene. Germline values: CDR1 LGHNA, CDR2 YNFKEQ. This CDR3 spans 16 amino acids. Here the CDR3 DNA reads TGTGCCAGCAGCCAAGCACTAGCGCATGACCAAGAGACCCAGTACTTC. It encodes CASSQALAHDQETQYF.